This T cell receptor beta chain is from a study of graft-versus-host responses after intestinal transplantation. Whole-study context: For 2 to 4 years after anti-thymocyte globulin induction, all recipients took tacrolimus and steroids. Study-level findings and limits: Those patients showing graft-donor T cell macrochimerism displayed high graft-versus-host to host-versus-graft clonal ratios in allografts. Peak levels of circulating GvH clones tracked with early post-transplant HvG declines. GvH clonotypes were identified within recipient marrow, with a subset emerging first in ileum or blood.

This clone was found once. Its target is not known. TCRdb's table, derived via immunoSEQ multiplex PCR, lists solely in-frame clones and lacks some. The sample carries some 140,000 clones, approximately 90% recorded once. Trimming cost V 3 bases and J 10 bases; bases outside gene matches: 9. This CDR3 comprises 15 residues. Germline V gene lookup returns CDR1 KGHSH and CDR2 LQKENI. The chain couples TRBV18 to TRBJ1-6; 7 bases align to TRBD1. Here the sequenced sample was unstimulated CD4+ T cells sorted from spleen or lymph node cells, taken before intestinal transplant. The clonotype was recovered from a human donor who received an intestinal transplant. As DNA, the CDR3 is TGTGCCAGCTCACCCGAGTCAGGGGGAGGCTCACCCCTCCACTTT. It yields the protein CASSPESGGGSPLHF.